This T cell receptor beta chain was retrieved from a study of T cells after yellow fever vaccination. TCRdb passed the 5' RACE reads through MiXCR, listing each CDR3 protein once. In the table there are some 260,000 distinct CDR3 sequences, about 5.2% of which are singletons. This CDR3 has 14 amino acids. Germline V gives CDR1 LGHNA, CDR2 YSLEER. V was shortened by 0 bases and J by 3 bases, with 3 bases between the two germline ends. There are many counts of this clonotype. This clonotype was obtained from a man between 18 and 29 years old who received the YFV17D yellow fever vaccine. The sequences come from CD4+ T cells sorted from PBMCs, collected on the day of the yellow fever booster vaccination. The chain links TRBV4-3 to TRBJ1-6, with D unclear. As DNA, the CDR3 is TGCGCCAGCAGCCAAGAGGACTATAATTCACCCCTCCACTTT. Translated, it gives CASSQEDYNSPLHF.